Reported below is one T cell receptor beta chain. The antigen is not known. CDR1 and CDR2 from the germline V gene are KGHSH and LQKENI. V dropped 4 bases and J dropped 5; count of bases not matched to a gene: 7. The CDR3 totals 16 residues. This table comes from immunoSEQ multiplex PCR, and its TCRdb copy is limited to in-frame clones, with some not included. Of about 30,000 clones listed, just under 97% are singletons. At study entry, adolescents had tuberculin skin tests and IGRA screening. This sample is part of a study of T cells in tuberculosis. The wider study: This South African cohort compared adolescents with or without latent tuberculosis against adults with active tuberculosis.

Findings of the study overall: Selection depended on which cryopreserved specimens were available.

This chain links TRBV18 with TRBJ2-3; 12 bases map to TRBD2. The sequence came from a donor between 5 and 29 years old with latent tuberculosis or without tuberculosis infection. The sequenced sample was PBMCs. The CDR3 protein is CASSQRTSGVLDTQYF. The CDR3 DNA reads as TGTGCCAGCTCACAACGGACTAGCGGGGTGCTAGATACGCAGTATTTT.